A selection of T cell receptor beta chains follows, all from one sample in a study of T cells in Graves' hyperthyroidism and ophthalmopathy. Using its own MiXCR run on the multiplex PCR reads, TCRdb lists one record per CDR3 protein. This sample yields about 640,000 distinct CDR3 sequences, of which 20% are seen a single time; 34% belongs to the top ten. Sequencing was done on a sample of blood. The receptors here all came from a man under 40 with Graves' ophthalmopathy. Both conserved end residues are part of each CDR3. The order of the fields is V gene, J gene, D gene, clone size, CDR3 protein, CDR3 DNA. The D gene is left open where the match is weak. A row's size may be missing; if present it is once, few, many or a size class.

>TRBV5-5|TRBJ1-6|.|few
CASSLVNSPLHF
TGTGCCAGCAGCTTGGTTAATTCACCCCTCCACTTT
>TRBV18|TRBJ1-1|.|many
CASSPSDRTSNTEAFF
TGTGCCAGCTCACCAAGTGACAGAACCTCGAACACTGAAGCTTTCTTT
>TRBV7-8|TRBJ2-7|TRBD1|many
CASSLLGTATYEQYF
TGTGCCAGCAGCTTATTAGGGACAGCCACCTACGAGCAGTACTTC
>TRBV20-1|TRBJ1-6|TRBD1|few
CSAGGTGGFRGSPLHF
TGCAGTGCTGGCGGGACAGGAGGATTTCGGGGATCACCCCTCCACTTT
>TRBV5-1|TRBJ2-1|TRBD2|many
CASSLGGLAGLYNEQFF
TGCGCCAGCAGCTTGGGGGGACTAGCGGGTCTATACAATGAGCAGTTCTTC
>TRBV4-1|TRBJ2-1|.|.
CASSPAPAGSYNEQLF
TGCGCCAGCAGCCCCGCGCCCGCCGGTTCCTACAATGAGCAGCTCTTC
>TRBV7-8|TRBJ1-5|.|.
CASSLVEGDHSNQPQHF
TGTGCCAGCAGCTTAGTAGAGGGGGACCATAGCAATCAGCCCCAGCATTTT
>TRBV4-3|TRBJ1-5|.|few
CASSQDNLSNQPQHF
TGCGCCAGCAGCCAAGATAACCTTAGCAATCAGCCCCAGCATTTT
>TRBV3-1|TRBJ2-5|.|.
CASSQAQIQETQYF
TGTGCCAGCAGCCAAGCTCAGATCCAAGAGACCCAGTACTTC
>TRBV2|TRBJ2-3|.|few
CASRVESSDTQYF
TGTGCCAGCAGGGTCGAGAGCTCAGATACGCAGTATTTT
>TRBV6-1|TRBJ2-2|.|.
CAIHTPITNTGELFF
TGTGCCATACATACCCCAATAACGAACACCGGGGAGCTGTTTTTT
>TRBV6-1|TRBJ2-3|.|.
CALSPDTQYF
TGTGCCTTGAGCCCAGATACGCAGTATTTT
>TRBV7-9|TRBJ2-3|TRBD2|.
CASSAGLAISTDTQYF
TGTGCCAGCAGCGCGGGACTAGCGATAAGCACAGATACGCAGTATTTT
>TRBV28|TRBJ1-5|.|.
CASRLATGLVGNQPQHF
TGTGCCAGCAGGCTCGCTACAGGGTTGGTTGGCAATCAGCCCCAGCATTTT
>TRBV30|TRBJ1-1|TRBD1|.
CAWRWGVYRGYLSGNTEAFF
TGTGCCTGGAGATGGGGGGTATACAGGGGATATCTATCTGGGAACACTGAAGCTTTCTTT
>TRBV12-3/TRBV12-4|TRBJ2-1|TRBD1|.
CASTFGQGFDNEQFF
TGTGCCAGCACTTTTGGACAGGGGTTCGACAATGAGCAGTTCTTC
>TRBV27|TRBJ1-2|.|few
CASSLRGSHINYGYTF
TGTGCCAGCAGTTTAAGAGGGTCCCACATTAACTATGGCTACACCTTC
>TRBV14|TRBJ2-7|.|few
CASSQDRPGAPHYEQYF
TGTGCCAGCAGCCAAGATCGGCCCGGGGCCCCCCACTACGAGCAGTACTTC
>TRBV4-2|TRBJ1-1|TRBD1|.
CASSQDLDRGRPTEAFF
TGTGCCAGCAGCCAAGATCTGGACAGGGGGCGTCCCACTGAAGCTTTCTTT
>TRBV6-1|TRBJ2-1|TRBD1|.
CASSRQGYYNEQFF
TGTGCCAGCAGTCGACAGGGGTACTACAATGAGCAGTTCTTC
>TRBV5-1|TRBJ2-1|.|few
CASSLERSGNNEQFF
TGCGCCAGCAGCTTGGAACGGTCTGGAAACAATGAGCAGTTCTTC
>TRBV27|TRBJ2-2|.|few
CASHRGGINTGELFF
TGTGCCAGCCATAGGGGGGGCATAAACACCGGGGAGCTGTTTTTT
>TRBV13|TRBJ2-1|.|.
CASSLVRYEQFF
TGTGCCAGCAGCTTAGTAAGGTATGAGCAGTTCTTC
>TRBV7-2|TRBJ2-3|TRBD1|many
CASSGPDRGRGTDTQYF
TGTGCCAGCAGCGGGCCCGACAGGGGGCGAGGAACAGATACGCAGTATTTT